The 32 T cell receptor beta chains below come from one sample, sequenced in a study of blood T cell repertoires in COVID-19. Repertoires were generated with immunoSEQ multiplex PCR, while TCRdb's copy carries only in-frame clones and drops some. The data contain around 46,000 clones, approximately 86% of them singletons. The sample taken for sequencing was peripheral blood. These receptors originate from a man aged 55-75 years with active or convalescent COVID-19.

This clone has only a few counts. CDR3: CASSVDGLNSYNEQFF. The CDR3 region has the DNA TGTGCCAGCAGCGTAGATGGACTAAACTCCTACAATGAGCAGTTCTTC. The V and J genes are TRBV9 and TRBJ2-1; possible D gene TRBD2, 6 bases. Per germline, CDR1 SGDLS and CDR2 YYNGEE. V gave up 0 bases and J gave up 0 bases, with 10 bases separating them. The CDR3 is 16 amino acids. The full variable domain, in which reference TRBV9 and TRBJ2-1 provide the parts outside the CDR3, is DSGVTQTPKHLITATGQRVTLRCSPRSGDLSVYWYQQSLDQGLQFLIQYYNGEERAKGNILERFSAQQFPDLHSELNLSSLELGDSALYFCASSVDGLNSYNEQFFGPGTRLTVL.

The CDR3 region is CASSLGDTTDTQYF. DNA for the CDR3: TGCGCCAGCAGCTTGGGCGACACCACAGATACGCAGTATTTT. The rearrangement links TRBV5-1 to TRBJ2-3; no firm D call. Trimming pared 0 bases from V and 2 bases from J, leaving 7 bases between. Germline CDR1 and CDR2: SGHRS and YFSETQ. CDR3 length: 14 amino acids.

By share, this clone counts as medium-sized. The chain recombines TRBV10-3 with TRBJ2-1; D is undetermined. V gave up 4 bases and J gave up 5 bases, with 3 bases separating them. The germline V gene encodes CDR1 ENHRY and CDR2 SYGVKD. The CDR3 has 11 amino acids. CDR3 sequence: CAISADNEQFF. As DNA, the CDR3 is TGTGCCATCAGTGCTGACAATGAGCAGTTCTTC.

This clone was seen only a few times. The gene calls are TRBV5-6 and TRBJ2-5, with 7 bases that match TRBD1. The CDR3 totals 14 residues. CDR1 is SGHDT, CDR2 YYEEEE, per germline. J lost 1 base, V lost 4 bases, and 4 bases had no gene match. CDR3: CASSIQGTQETQYF. CDR3 bases: TGTGCCAGCAGCATACAGGGGACCCAAGAGACCCAGTACTTC.

The chain uses TRBV5-1 and TRBJ1-4; 9 bases agree with TRBD1. CDR1 and CDR2 (germline): SGHRS, YFSETQ. CDR3 length: 15 amino acids. Trimming took 4 bases from V and 3 from J; bases not matched to a gene: 4. The CDR3 protein is CASSDTGGANEKLFF. CDR3 sequence (DNA): TGCGCCAGCAGCGACACAGGGGGCGCTAATGAAAAACTGTTTTTT.

The chain couples TRBV7-2 to TRBJ1-1; D remains unclear. V lost 2 bases and J 1 base, leaving 8 bases between the germline ends. CDR1 is SGHTA, CDR2 FQGNSA, per germline. This CDR3 has 14 residues. CDR3: CASSLQATNTEAFF. As DNA, the CDR3 is TGTGCCAGCAGCTTACAAGCTACGAACACTGAAGCTTTCTTT.

J is TRBJ2-7 and V is TRBV5-1, with D maybe TRBD1 (6 bases). Germline assignment: CDR1 SGHRS and CDR2 YFSETQ. This CDR3 spans 17 amino acids. V lost 0 bases to trimming and J lost 1 base, with 17 bases between them. The CDR3 sequence is CASSLEKSGTLSYEQYF. CDR3 nucleotides: TGCGCCAGCAGCTTGGAAAAGTCCGGGACACTATCCTACGAGCAGTACTTC.

V usage is TRBV24-1 and J usage is TRBJ1-1; no definite D call. This CDR3 contains 15 residues. Germline loops: CDR1 KGHDR, CDR2 SFDVKD. Trimming stripped 11 bases from V and 6 bases from J, with 24 bases between. Written as DNA, the CDR3 is TGTGCCAACCCTGAACCTGCAGAGAGGCCACCTGAAGCTTTCTTT. Its protein product is CANPEPAERPPEAFF.

The chain links TRBV29-1 to TRBJ1-1, with D possibly TRBD1 on 6 matching bases. Germline V gives CDR1 SQVTM, CDR2 ANQGSEA. The CDR3 runs 16 residues. V lost 3 bases, J lost 2 bases, and 19 bases lay in between. As DNA, the CDR3 is TGCAGCGTTGAGCGCGGGGGGCAATCAATCAACACTGAAGCTTTCTTT. Amino acids: CSVERGGQSINTEAFF.

The genes are TRBV4-3 and TRBJ1-2; D remains ambiguous. Per the germline V gene, CDR1 is LGHNA and CDR2 is YSLEER. V was clipped by 4 bases and J by 1 base, with 16 bases between them. The CDR3 spans 16 residues. CDR3 sequence reads: CASSPALSGFNYGYTF. As DNA, the CDR3 is TGCGCCAGCAGCCCGGCCCTCTCCGGGTTTAACTATGGCTACACCTTC.

This clone was recorded only once. The chain recombines TRBV6-6 with TRBJ1-5; D might be TRBD1 (5 bases). The CDR3 sequence is 15 residues long. The germline V gene encodes CDR1 MNHNY and CDR2 SVGAGI (reference sequence). V gave up 4 bases and J gave up 3 bases, with 13 bases separating them. CDR3 sequence reads: CASSSPGGINQPQHF. The CDR3 nucleotides read TGTGCCAGCAGTTCTCCGGGGGGAATCAATCAGCCCCAGCATTTT.

CDR3 loop: CASSQDFGTGTNQPQHF. DNA of the CDR3: TGCGCCAGCAGCCAAGATTTCGGGACAGGGACCAATCAGCCCCAGCATTTT. The chain combines TRBV4-3 with TRBJ1-5; 9 nucleotides match TRBD1. The CDR3 covers 17 residues. J lost 3 bases, V lost 0 bases, and 6 bases had no gene match. Germline V gene data show CDR1 as LGHNA and CDR2 as YSLEER.

This clone was seen once. The genes are TRBV30 and TRBJ1-1; 7 bases map to TRBD1. Germline CDR1 and CDR2: GTSNPN and SVGIG (reference sequence). V trimming: 4 bases; J trimming: 5 bases; junction bases outside the gene matches: 10. The CDR3 extends over 14 amino acids. CDR3 loop: CAWNDHDRVTEAFF. Written as DNA, the CDR3 is TGTGCCTGGAATGACCACGACAGGGTTACTGAAGCTTTCTTT.

The chain is built from TRBV5-4 and TRBJ1-2; no clear D gene. This CDR3 region has 13 residues. Trimming stripped 0 bases from V and 7 bases from J, with 10 bases between. Germline V gene sequence: CDR1 SGHNT, CDR2 YYREEE (reference sequence). CDR3 amino acids: CASSLVMQVGYTF. CDR3 DNA sequence: TGTGCCAGCAGCTTGGTTATGCAGGTTGGCTACACCTTC.

Regarding this clone: Other DNA sequences in this sample translate to the same CDR3. This chain uses TRBV7-3 with TRBJ2-2; 7 nucleotides line up with TRBD2. V was clipped by 1 base and J by 0 bases; unmatched bases: 8. The CDR3 runs 18 residues. In germline, CDR1 is SGHTA, CDR2 FQGTGA. The CDR3 region is CASSLKGRAGANTGELFF. The CDR3 DNA reads as TGTGCCAGCAGCTTAAAAGGGCGGGCGGGGGCGAACACCGGGGAGCTGTTTTTT.

The chain employs TRBV7-9 and TRBJ1-4; 8 bases align to TRBD1. Germline V CDR1 and CDR2: SEHNR, FQNEAQ (reference sequence). V lost 7 bases to trimming and J lost 6 bases; unmatched junction nucleotides: 4. CDR3 length equals 13 residues. The CDR3 DNA reads as TGTGCCAGCATCGGACAGGGCTATGAAAAACTGTTTTTT. Translating it yields CASIGQGYEKLFF.

This rearrangement joins TRBV7-2 to TRBJ1-5; 7 bases agree with TRBD1. The CDR3 covers 13 residues. CDR1 is SGHTA, CDR2 FQGNSA, per germline. V lost 1 base to trimming and J lost 7 bases; unmatched junction nucleotides: 1. As DNA, the CDR3 is TGTGCCAGCAGCTTAGGACAGGGACAGCCCCAGCATTTT. The encoded protein is CASSLGQGQPQHF.

This rearrangement joins TRBV19 to TRBJ1-5, with a weak D call TRBD1 (5 bases). This CDR3 contains 15 residues. The germline V gene has CDR1 LNHDA and CDR2 SQIVND (reference sequence). The V and J ends lost 2 bases and 11 bases respectively, with 19 bases between them. The CDR3 protein is CASSIRRSGGEAQHF. The CDR3 DNA follows: TGTGCCAGTAGTATAAGGCGGTCCGGGGGTGAGGCCCAGCATTTT. The entire variable domain, with the rest obtained from reference TRBV19 and TRBJ1-5, is as follows: DGGITQSPKYLFRKEGQNVTLSCEQNLNHDAMYWYRQDPGQGLRLIYYSQIVNDFQKGDIAEGYSVSREKKESFPLTVTSAQKNPTAFYLCASSIRRSGGEAQHFGDGTRLSIL.

The rearrangement links TRBV19 to TRBJ2-7, with TRBD1 as a possible D gene (5 bases). There are 17 residues in the CDR3. Germline values: CDR1 LNHDA, CDR2 SQIVND (reference sequence). V was trimmed by 3 bases and J by 2 bases, leaving 20 bases between them. The CDR3 DNA reads as TGTGCCAGTAGTATGAGGATTGACGCAGGGAACACCTACGAGCAGTACTTC. Translation gives CASSMRIDAGNTYEQYF.

The chain employs TRBV2 and TRBJ1-1, with 12 bases that match TRBD1. J gave up 3 bases and V 4 bases, and 3 bases lay outside the gene matches. The CDR3 contains 15 residues. Germline V gene data show CDR1 as SNHLY and CDR2 as FYNNEI. The CDR3 loop is CASSGGQGADTEAFF. As DNA, the CDR3 is TGTGCCAGCAGTGGGGGACAGGGGGCTGACACTGAAGCTTTCTTT.

The chain employs TRBV6-5 and TRBJ2-1, with 8 bases lining up with TRBD1. V trimming: 7 bases; J trimming: 6 bases; junction bases outside the gene matches: 5. The CDR3 length is 13 residues. CDR1 MNHEY and CDR2 SVGAGI come from the germline V gene. CDR3 DNA: TGTGCCAGCACATTCACAGGGGGCAATGAGCAGTTCTTC. Translating gives CASTFTGGNEQFF.

This rearrangement joins TRBV5-1 to TRBJ2-1; tentative D call: TRBD2 (7 bases). This CDR3 comprises 14 residues. Per germline, CDR1 SGHRS and CDR2 YFSETQ. Trimming shortened V by 6 bases and J by 7 bases, and 17 bases separated the two germline ends. CDR3 amino acids: CASNEGGPGNEQFF. CDR3 coding DNA: TGCGCCAGCAACGAGGGGGGGCCGGGTAATGAGCAGTTCTTC.

The CDR3 DNA reads as TGCGCCAGCAGCTTGTTAGGTACAGGGGGGCAAGACTATGGCTACACCTTC. Amino acids: CASSLLGTGGQDYGYTF. The J gene is TRBJ1-2, the V gene TRBV5-1, with TRBD1 identical over 8 bases. Trimming removed 1 base from V and 3 bases from J; junction bases left unmatched: 11. The CDR3 covers 17 residues. CDR1 SGHRS and CDR2 YFSETQ come from the germline V gene. Combining the CDR3 with reference TRBV5-1 and TRBJ1-2 gives the whole variable domain KAGVTQTPRYLIKTRGQQVTLSCSPISGHRSVSWYQQTPGQGLQFLFEYFSETQRNKGNFPGRFSGRQFSNSRSEMNVSTLELGDSALYLCASSLLGTGGQDYGYTFGSGTRLTVV.

This chain links TRBV11-2 with TRBJ1-1, with TRBD1 matching 8 bases. Germline values: CDR1 SGHAT, CDR2 FQNNGV. V was clipped by 5 bases and J by 4 bases; unmatched bases: 9. This CDR3 has 15 residues. The DNA of the CDR3 is TGTGCCAGCAGCCTATTTGGACAGGGCATCACTGAAGCTTTCTTT. Protein sequence: CASSLFGQGITEAFF.

The V call is TRBV7-6, the J call TRBJ2-6, with 10 bases lining up with TRBD1. This CDR3 region has 18 residues. V shed 2 bases, J shed 3 bases, and the junction held 7 bases outside the gene matches. CDR1 SGHVS and CDR2 FNYEAQ come from the germline V gene. This CDR3 reads CASSLSGTGAGGANVLTF. In nucleotides, the CDR3 is TGTGCCAGCAGCTTATCCGGGACAGGGGCTGGTGGGGCCAACGTCCTGACTTTC.

This clone was seen a few times. The chain carries TRBV7-8 and TRBJ1-1; the D gene is possibly TRBD1 (6 bases). Germline CDR1 and CDR2: SGHVS and FQNEAQ. V was shortened by 3 bases and J by 2 bases, with 10 bases between the two germline ends. The CDR3 runs to 14 residues. The CDR3 coding sequence is TGTGCCAGCAGCTTGGGGGGGGCTAACACTGAAGCTTTCTTT. Its translation is CASSLGGANTEAFF.

The genes are TRBV10-3 and TRBJ1-5; possible D gene TRBD1, 6 bases. This CDR3 region has 12 residues. V was cut by 10 bases and J by 1 base, with 8 bases left in between. CDR1 and CDR2 from the germline V gene are ENHRY and SYGVKD. CDR3 in amino acids: CANGQSNQPQHF. In DNA form, the CDR3 reads TGTGCCAATGGACAGAGCAATCAGCCCCAGCATTTT.

This clone was detected a few times. The chain uses TRBV6-1 and TRBJ1-3; D is undetermined. The V gene's germline CDR1 is MNHNS and CDR2 SASEGT. V was cut by 2 bases and J by 0 bases, with 11 bases left in between. The CDR3 is made up of 16 amino acids. The CDR3 nucleotides read TGTGCCAGCAGTGAACGCTATTACTCCTCTGGAAACACCATATATTTT. This gives the protein CASSERYYSSGNTIYF.

DNA for the CDR3: TGTGCCAGCAGTTCTATGCGAGGGGGCGAGCAGTACTTC. Translation: CASSSMRGGEQYF. The rearrangement links TRBV27 to TRBJ2-7; possible D gene TRBD1, 6 bases. V was clipped by 4 bases and J by 6 bases, with 13 bases between them. This CDR3 has 13 residues. Germline V lookup: CDR1 MNHEY, CDR2 SMNVEV (reference sequence).

This clone was observed a single time. The V call is TRBV7-3, the J call TRBJ2-3, with 9 bases fitting TRBD2. There are 15 residues in the CDR3. Trimming took 2 bases from V and 5 from J; bases not matched to a gene: 5. CDR1 SGHTA and CDR2 FQGTGA come from the germline V gene. This chain's CDR3 is CASSLLAGVGDTQYF. In DNA form, the CDR3 reads TGTGCCAGCAGCTTATTAGCGGGGGTGGGAGATACGCAGTATTTT.

The chain couples TRBV2 to TRBJ1-3, with 7 bases that match TRBD1. V gave up 7 bases and J gave up 5 bases; unmatched junction bases: 8. CDR3 length equals 14 residues. Germline V CDR1 and CDR2: SNHLY, FYNNEI. DNA of the CDR3: TGTGCCAGCAAACTAGGACAGGCGAGAAACACCATATATTTT. The encoded protein is CASKLGQARNTIYF. Complete variable domain (other parts from reference TRBV2 and TRBJ1-3): EPEVTQTPSHQVTQMGQEVILRCVPISNHLYFYWYRQILGQKVEFLVSFYNNEISEKSEIFDDQFSVERPDGSNFTLKIRSTKLEDSAMYFCASKLGQARNTIYFGEGSWLTVV.

The V and J genes are TRBV2 and TRBJ2-7, with 9 bases lining up with TRBD1. CDR1 SNHLY and CDR2 FYNNEI come from the germline V gene. The CDR3 covers 11 residues. Unmatched junction bases numbered 0, after V lost 1 base and J lost 11 bases. CDR3 bases: TGTGCCAGCAGTGAAGGGACAGGGGAGTACTTC. Translation gives CASSEGTGEYF. Full variable domain (outside the CDR3, taken from reference TRBV2 and TRBJ2-7): EPEVTQTPSHQVTQMGQEVILRCVPISNHLYFYWYRQILGQKVEFLVSFYNNEISEKSEIFDDQFSVERPDGSNFTLKIRSTKLEDSAMYFCASSEGTGEYFGPGTRLTVT.